This T cell receptor (beta chain) was sequenced in a study of graft-versus-host responses after intestinal transplantation (dated by TCRdb to 2020 to 2022). Looking at the study overall: Recipients received multivisceral, liver-intestinal, or isolated intestinal transplants. Bulk TCR-beta CDR3 sequencing was used to track graft-versus-host and host-versus-graft alloreactive T cell clones in the graft, circulation and bone marrow after intestinal transplantation. Alloreactive clones were identified by sequencing pre-transplant mixed lymphocyte reaction products and comparing them with unstimulated pre-transplant donor and recipient T cells. A peak of at least 4% donor T cells among recipient peripheral blood mononuclear cells was the definition used for donor T cell macrochimerism. All recipients received anti-thymocyte globulin induction followed by maintenance tacrolimus and steroids for approximately 3 years. Instead of going to the commercial service, samples from a few later patients were sequenced in-house on an Illumina MiSeq and processed with MiXCR. A cohort of about two dozen intestinal transplant recipients, including one retransplant, was enrolled, and a few patients lacking pretransplant specimens were excluded.

The investigation overall reported the following: In patients with donor T cell macrochimerism, the allografts had high GvH to HvG T cell clonal ratios. GvH clones were found in recipient bone marrow, and some of the GvH clones appeared earlier in ileal mucosa or blood, which is consistent with an intestinal mucosal origin. Early after transplant, declines in HvG clones were associated with peak levels of circulating GvH clones. Conclusions were limited by the relatively low number and heterogeneity of intestinal transplant patients.

Of note for this clone: No cognate antigen has been identified for it. No much larger clonotype is one base removed from it; base qualities were not supplied.

The CDR3 sequence holds 13 residues, the cysteine and phenylalanine included. Only the CDR3 DNA stays, 39 bases, in frame from base 1. V and J are truncated by 3 bases and 4 bases respectively, leaving an intervening sequence of 9 bases. The germline V gene (reference sequence) yields SEHNR for CDR1 and FQNEAQ for CDR2. The library was prepared using the immunoSEQ multiplex PCR assay. For most patients, high-throughput TCR-beta CDR3 sequencing of genomic DNA was performed by Adaptive Biotechnologies. The original methods were these. Adaptive's ImmunoSEQ software supplied the TCR sequencing data for 18 patients, while MiXCR and VDJtools were used to process a few other patients. CDR3 nucleotide sequences shared between donor and recipient were removed because the origin of such sequences could not be assigned. At least 2-fold expansion over unstimulated cells and a minimum CFSE-low frequency of 0.002% (template counts) or 0.001% (read counts) were required for clones to be classified as alloreactive. Mappable clones were those detected in sequenced pre-transplant spleen, lymph node, or MLR CFSE-low populations of the donor or recipient. Cumulative frequency of alloreactive clones was calculated as a percentage of all sequences weighted by copy number. TCRdb retrieved this table from immuneACCESS and kept in-frame rearrangements only. Not all clones are present; in checked studies, unresolved V genes account for under half, and no reason is known for the remainder. V and J calls and clone size follow that table, whereas D and trimming were derived from the DNA. The sample yields 55,000 to 70,000 clones; 90% to 95% were counted once. The biggest ten clones account for approximately 2.9% of the sample.

In the first month after transplant, blood samples were collected up to 4 times, and after that at least monthly when available. The V and J genes are TRBV7-9 and TRBJ1-1; the D gene cannot be named for sure. The TCR sequence derives from a human patient who received an intestinal transplant, so some T cells may come from the graft donor. The input for sequencing was PBMCs, taken 118 to 130 days after intestinal transplantation. The CDR3 protein: CASSFVYSTEAFF. The nucleotides are TGTGCCAGCAGCTTCGTTTATAGCACTGAAGCTTTCTTT.